The TCR beta chain under discussion was sequenced for a study of shared clonotypes between healthy human individuals. Study results and limitations: Clonotypes which were not shared had lower generation probabilities than clonotypes that all four donors shared.

The ends lost 5 bases at V and 1 base at J; junction bases unmatched: 17. CDR1 and CDR2 from the germline V gene are SNHLY and FYNNEI. The CDR3 runs 18 residues. Donors were healthy HIV-negative adults without recent acute infections or vaccinations. The authors divided CD4+ cells into CD45RA+ naive and CD45RA-negative memory subsets. Regarding this clone: No antigen is known for it.

Only in-frame clones appear in the TCRdb table, and some are missing; sequencing was by immunoSEQ multiplex PCR. The sample lists fewer than 2.5 million clones; over 85% were seen once. The sequencing sample was made of naive CD4+ T cells from PBMCs. The subset was: CD45RA+ positively selected. The rearrangement links TRBV2 to TRBJ2-7; 7 bases map to TRBD2. The receptor comes from a man aged 18 to 29 in good health. Some clones in this sample may be carry-over from other donors' samples. CDR3 in amino acids: CASSSNYPGRALSYEQYF. Written as DNA, the CDR3 is TGTGCCAGCAGTTCCAACTACCCGGGGAGGGCCCTTTCCTACGAGCAGTACTTC.